The 28 T cell receptor beta chains presented below share a single source sample, sequenced in a study of cytomegalovirus exposure and HLA in healthy donors. PCR used 60 Vbeta primers and 13 Jbeta primers. The data were produced by immunoSEQ multiplex PCR, yet TCRdb's version contains in-frame clones alone and is incomplete. The sample yields under 200,000 clones, roughly 73% seen once. The sample was PBMCs. These receptors came from a male donor in good health and CMV-seronegative.

The rearrangement uses TRBV7-8 and TRBJ2-7; TRBD1 matches at 8 bases. The V gene end was trimmed by 5 bases and the J gene end by 4 bases; junction bases not matched to a gene: 10. Germline V gene sequence: CDR1 SGHVS, CDR2 FQNEAQ. This CDR3 comprises 15 residues. CDR3 coding DNA: TGTGCCAGCAGCCTTATGGGACAGGTCGCTTACGAGCAGTACTTC. Protein sequence: CASSLMGQVAYEQYF.

The V and J genes are TRBV6-5 and TRBJ1-2; D remains unclear. The V end lost 1 base, the J end lost 4 bases, and 10 bases lay between the germline ends. This CDR3 region has 14 residues. Germline V lookup: CDR1 MNHEY, CDR2 SVGAGI. The CDR3 nucleotides read TGTGCCAGCAGTTACTTCGGCGGATCCTATGGCTACACCTTC. Protein: CASSYFGGSYGYTF.

The CDR3 DNA follows: TGTGCCAGTAGTATAGGGAGGAATGAGCAGTTCTTC. Protein: CASSIGRNEQFF. V usage is TRBV19 and J usage is TRBJ2-1, with D possibly TRBD2 on 5 matching bases. There are 12 residues in the CDR3. V was shortened by 1 base and J by 7 bases, with 5 bases between the two germline ends. In germline, CDR1 is LNHDA, CDR2 SQIVND (reference sequence).

This clone has a handful of counts. This chain uses TRBV30 with TRBJ1-5; 9 positions match TRBD1. The J segment lost 4 bases and the V segment lost 4 bases, leaving 8 bases of the junction unmatched. From germline, CDR1 is GTSNPN and CDR2 SVGIG (reference sequence). There are 15 residues in the CDR3. CDR3 sequence: CAWNDRDRENQPQHF. CDR3 bases: TGTGCCTGGAACGACCGGGACAGGGAAAATCAGCCCCAGCATTTT.

V and J are TRBV5-1 and TRBJ2-7, with 7 bases that match TRBD2. V lost 4 bases and J lost 2; bases outside the gene matches: 9. Germline V gene data show CDR1 as SGHRS and CDR2 as YFSETQ. The CDR3 is made up of 15 amino acids. This chain's CDR3 is CASSLTPGTTYEQYF. CDR3 DNA sequence: TGCGCCAGCAGCCTTACTCCGGGGACTACCTACGAGCAGTACTTC.

This clone was observed a handful of times. The CDR3 DNA sequence: TGTGCCAGCAGTTCTTACAGGGGAGCATATGGCTACACCTTC. Its translation is CASSSYRGAYGYTF. The V call is TRBV6-6, the J call TRBJ1-2; 7 bases align to TRBD1. This CDR3 region has 14 residues. V lost 4 bases and J lost 5; bases outside the gene matches: 7. Germline CDR1 is MNHNY and CDR2 is SVGAGI (reference sequence).

V usage is TRBV19 and J usage is TRBJ2-7, with TRBD2 identical over 8 bases. The CDR3 is 15 residues long. Per germline, CDR1 LNHDA and CDR2 SQIVND (reference sequence). With V trimmed by 3 bases and J by 2 bases, 6 bases remained unmatched. The DNA of the CDR3 is TGTGCCAGTAGTATGGCGGCTAGCGGGCCCTACGAGCAGTACTTC. It translates to CASSMAASGPYEQYF.

This clone was recorded a few times. The chain joins TRBV30 to TRBJ1-5; tentatively, D is TRBD1 (6 bases). V was clipped by 3 bases and J by 7 bases, with 13 bases between them. The CDR3 consists of 13 residues. Germline-derived CDR1 and CDR2 are GTSNPN and SVGIG (reference sequence). The CDR3 is CAWSGTGYQPQHF. CDR3 bases: TGTGCCTGGAGCGGTACAGGGTACCAGCCCCAGCATTTT.

CDR3 loop: CASSEARNTQYF. Here the CDR3 DNA reads TGTGCCAGCAGTGAAGCGAGGAATACGCAGTATTTT. The V gene is TRBV2, the J gene TRBJ2-3; D gene uncertain. The germline CDR1 and CDR2 sequences are SNHLY and FYNNEI. The CDR3 is 12 residues long. V was pared by 0 bases and J by 7 bases, with 5 bases between.

This clone was detected only once. V and J are TRBV11-2 and TRBJ2-7, with TRBD1 matching 8 bases. This CDR3 is built from 15 residues. Germline values: CDR1 SGHAT, CDR2 FQNNGV. V dropped 3 bases and J dropped 0; count of bases not matched to a gene: 4. CDR3 in DNA: TGTGCCAGCAGCTTGGGACAGGCTTACTCCTACGAGCAGTACTTC. It encodes CASSLGQAYSYEQYF.

Written as DNA, the CDR3 is TGTGCCAGCAGCGAAAACAGGGGGCAGCCCCAGCATTTT. It codes for CASSENRGQPQHF. This chain joins TRBV7-3 and TRBJ1-5; the match to TRBD1 covers 8 bases. The junction had 4 bases not matched to a gene; V was cut back by 5 bases and J by 7 bases. The germline gives CDR1 SGHTA, CDR2 FQGTGA. The CDR3 sequence is 13 residues long.

V usage is TRBV7-9 and J usage is TRBJ1-1; 8 positions match TRBD1. CDR1 is SEHNR and CDR2 is FQNEAQ in the germline V gene (reference sequence). The CDR3 contains 15 residues. Germline trimming cut 1 base from V and 4 bases from J; bases unmatched to any gene: 5. This CDR3 is CASSLGWTGLTEAFF. DNA for the CDR3: TGTGCCAGCAGCTTAGGCTGGACAGGGCTCACTGAAGCTTTCTTT.

The J gene is TRBJ1-5, the V gene TRBV6-1, with TRBD1 identical over 7 bases. This CDR3 is 15 amino acids long. CDR1 and CDR2 (germline): MNHNS, SASEGT. Unmatched junction bases numbered 15, after V lost 7 bases and J lost 9 bases. The CDR3 protein is CASTLDRDPLGPQHF. The CDR3 DNA follows: TGTGCCAGCACCCTAGACAGGGATCCATTGGGGCCCCAGCATTTT.

The chain carries TRBV2 and TRBJ2-5; D remains ambiguous. This CDR3 region has 14 residues. V lost 3 bases and J 0 bases, leaving 8 bases between the germline ends. CDR1 SNHLY and CDR2 FYNNEI come from the germline V gene. The CDR3 reads CASSDRSYQETQYF. DNA of the CDR3: TGTGCCAGCAGTGATCGGTCGTACCAAGAGACCCAGTACTTC.

The CDR3 loop reads CASRSPIEQYF. CDR3 DNA: TGTGCCAGCAGGTCCCCAATCGAGCAGTACTTC. The chain couples TRBV6-1 to TRBJ2-7; D ambiguous. V was cut by 6 bases and J by 6 bases, with 9 bases left in between. This CDR3 region has 11 residues. The germline V gene has CDR1 MNHNS and CDR2 SASEGT.

The sample holds one count of this clone. The J gene is TRBJ2-3, the V gene TRBV7-9, with TRBD2 matching over 12 bases. The V and J ends lost 2 bases and 2 bases, in that order; junction bases with no gene match: 8. The length of the CDR3 is 18 residues. Per the germline V gene, CDR1 is SEHNR and CDR2 is FQNEAQ (reference sequence). The CDR3 reads CASSLLEGLAGPTDTQYF. For the CDR3, the DNA is TGTGCCAGCAGCTTATTGGAGGGACTAGCGGGCCCCACAGATACGCAGTATTTT.

This clone was detected only once. The CDR3 loop is CASLPGQGGSGYTF. The CDR3 bases are TGTGCCAGCCTTCCGGGACAGGGGGGCAGTGGCTACACCTTC. The chain links TRBV6-1 to TRBJ1-2, with 11 bases identical to TRBD1. V was pared by 8 bases and J by 7 bases, with 9 bases of the junction left unmatched. Germline V CDR1 and CDR2: MNHNS, SASEGT. The CDR3 is 14 amino acids.

This clone has a handful of counts. The chain joins TRBV4-2 to TRBJ2-4; 7 nucleotides line up with TRBD1. Germline trimming cut 3 bases from V and 5 bases from J; bases unmatched to any gene: 10. From germline, CDR1 is LGHNA and CDR2 YNFKEQ. CDR3 size: 16 residues. CDR3 bases: TGTGCCAGCAGCCAGGCCTTCCGGGACAGCCAAAACATTCAGTACTTC. Amino acid sequence: CASSQAFRDSQNIQYF.

The V and J genes are TRBV4-1 and TRBJ2-3; 9 bases fit TRBD2. V shed 0 bases, J shed 0 bases, and the junction held 4 bases outside the gene matches. Per the germline V gene, CDR1 is MGHRA and CDR2 is YSYEKL. CDR3 size: 17 residues. CDR3 DNA sequence: TGCGCCAGCAGCCAAGATGCGGGACTAGCTAGCACAGATACGCAGTATTTT. It yields the protein CASSQDAGLASTDTQYF.

The chain joins TRBV5-1 to TRBJ2-3; the match to TRBD2 covers 12 bases. Per germline, CDR1 SGHRS and CDR2 YFSETQ. The junction had 8 bases not matched to a gene; V was cut back by 9 bases and J by 6 bases. The CDR3 has 14 residues. CDR3 sequence reads: CATALLAGGDTQYF. CDR3 coding DNA: TGCGCCACCGCCCTACTAGCGGGAGGTGATACGCAGTATTTT.

The chain combines TRBV5-1 with TRBJ2-5; 7 bases map to TRBD1. V shed 3 bases and J 4 bases; nucleotides not matched to a gene: 3. The CDR3 consists of 13 residues. From germline, CDR1 is SGHRS and CDR2 YFSETQ. DNA for the CDR3: TGCGCCAGCAGCTCGGGGACAGCAGAGACCCAGTACTTC. Residues: CASSSGTAETQYF.

The chain joins TRBV7-3 to TRBJ1-4; 10 bases fit TRBD1. CDR1 and CDR2 from the germline V gene are SGHTA and FQGTGA. This CDR3 contains 15 residues. J lost 7 bases, V lost 0 bases, and 2 bases had no gene match. The CDR3 DNA reads TGTGCCAGCAGCTTAACGGGGACAGGGGCTGAAAAACTGTTTTTT. Translated: CASSLTGTGAEKLFF.

The gene calls are TRBV6-5 and TRBJ2-3; TRBD1 is a possible D gene (6 bases). Germline V gene lookup returns CDR1 MNHEY and CDR2 SVGAGI. Trimming cost V 0 bases and J 3 bases, with 13 bases left between them. The CDR3 has 16 residues. CDR3 in amino acids: CASSYSIRGVTDTQYF. In nucleotides, the CDR3 is TGTGCCAGCAGTTACTCGATCAGGGGAGTGACAGATACGCAGTATTTT.

The V call is TRBV5-4, the J call TRBJ2-7; 11 bases are a match to TRBD1. The germline V gene has CDR1 SGHNT and CDR2 YYREEE (reference sequence). CDR3 length equals 16 residues. After removal of 4 bases from V and 5 bases from J, the junction contained 11 bases not matched to a gene. CDR3 protein: CASSLLGQGAFNEQYF. CDR3 bases: TGTGCCAGCAGCCTTCTCGGACAGGGGGCTTTTAACGAGCAGTACTTC.

The rearrangement uses TRBV6-6 and TRBJ2-3, with a weak D call TRBD2 (5 bases). The CDR3 has 14 amino acids. The germline CDR1 and CDR2 sequences are MNHNY and SVGAGI (reference sequence). The CDR3 reads CAEAVGGGTDTQYF. CDR3 nucleotide sequence: TGTGCAGAGGCAGTCGGAGGTGGCACAGATACGCAGTATTTT.

This rearrangement joins TRBV6-5 to TRBJ1-6; no clear D gene. The ends were cut back, 2 bases at V and 5 bases at J, with 7 bases in the middle. Germline lookup yields CDR1 MNHEY and CDR2 SVGAGI. The CDR3 is made up of 14 amino acids. In DNA, the CDR3 is TGTGCCAGCAGTTACACGAGGAATAATTCACCCCTCCACTTT. Its translation is CASSYTRNNSPLHF.

The chain combines TRBV6-6 with TRBJ1-1; the D is unclear. V lost 5 bases to trimming and J lost 4 bases, with 11 bases between them. This CDR3 has 13 residues. Per the germline V gene, CDR1 is MNHNY and CDR2 is SVGAGI (reference sequence). The CDR3 protein is CASSPRSSTEAFF. The CDR3 region has the DNA TGTGCCAGCAGTCCCCGTAGTTCCACTGAAGCTTTCTTT.

This clone was seen a handful of times. The chain joins TRBV2 to TRBJ2-1; 10 bases map to TRBD2. The CDR3 consists of 15 residues. The ends lost 4 bases at V and 9 bases at J; junction bases unmatched: 9. CDR1 and CDR2 (germline): SNHLY, FYNNEI. The DNA for the CDR3 is TGTGCCAGCAGTGTAGCGGGAGGTTGGGAAGGTGAGCAGTTCTTC. This gives the protein CASSVAGGWEGEQFF.